Sequencing of this T cell receptor (beta chain) was carried out in a study of cytomegalovirus exposure and HLA in healthy donors. Study as a whole: Counted in an early data release were approximately 85 million unique TCRs from HLA-typed donors. Ancestry clustering placed 81% of about 400 genotyped donors in the Caucasian-associated cluster.

General observations from the study: Later analysis identified a missense DCLRE1C variant that was linked to TCR beta V- and J-gene trimming. After further analysis at a later stage, 16,951 TCR beta sequences were associated with HLA alleles at 0.05 false discovery rate.

Primers: 60 Vbeta forward and 13 Jbeta reverse. The protocol was immunoSEQ multiplex PCR, while the TCRdb copy is restricted to in-frame clones and leaves out a portion. The sample lists about 200,000 clones, 82% seen once, with 0.098% in the top ten. Germline lookup yields CDR1 MGHRA and CDR2 YSYEKL. V dropped 3 bases and J dropped 9 bases, with 9 bases sitting between them. The CDR3 sequence is 12 residues long. Concerning this clone: Its antigen is as yet unknown.

The sequence came from a boy between 2 and 10 years old in good health and CMV-seronegative. The sequenced sample was PBMCs. The gene calls are TRBV4-1 and TRBJ2-4; D call uncertain. CDR3: CASSHPRGIQYF. The CDR3 DNA follows: TGCGCCAGCAGCCATCCTCGAGGCATTCAGTACTTC.